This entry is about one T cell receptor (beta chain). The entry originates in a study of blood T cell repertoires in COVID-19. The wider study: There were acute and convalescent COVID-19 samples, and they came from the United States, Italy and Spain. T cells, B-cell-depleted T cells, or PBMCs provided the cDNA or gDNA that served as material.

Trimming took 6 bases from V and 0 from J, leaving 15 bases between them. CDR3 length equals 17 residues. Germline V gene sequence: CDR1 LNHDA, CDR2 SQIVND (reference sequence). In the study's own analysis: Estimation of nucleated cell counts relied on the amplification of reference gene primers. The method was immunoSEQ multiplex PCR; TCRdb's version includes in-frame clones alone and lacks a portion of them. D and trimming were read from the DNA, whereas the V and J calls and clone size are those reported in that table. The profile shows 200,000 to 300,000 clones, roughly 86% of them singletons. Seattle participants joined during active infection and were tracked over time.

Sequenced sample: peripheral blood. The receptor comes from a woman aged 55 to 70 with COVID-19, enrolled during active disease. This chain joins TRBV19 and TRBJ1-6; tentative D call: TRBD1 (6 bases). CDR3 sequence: CASSRNRASSYNSPLHF. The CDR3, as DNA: TGTGCCAGTAGCAGAAACAGGGCCAGCTCCTATAATTCACCCCTCCACTTT.